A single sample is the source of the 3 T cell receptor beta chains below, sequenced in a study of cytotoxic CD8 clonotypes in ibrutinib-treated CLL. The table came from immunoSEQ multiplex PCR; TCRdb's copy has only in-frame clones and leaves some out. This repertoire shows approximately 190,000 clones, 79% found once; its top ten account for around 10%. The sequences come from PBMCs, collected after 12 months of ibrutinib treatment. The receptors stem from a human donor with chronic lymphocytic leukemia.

The CDR3 loop reads CASSLASYYTEAFF. In DNA form, the CDR3 reads TGCGCCAGCAGCTTGGCATCTTACTACACTGAAGCTTTCTTT. This sequence joins TRBV5-1 and TRBJ1-1; D unclear. V was shortened by 0 bases and J by 3 bases, with 9 bases between the two germline ends. This CDR3 has 14 amino acids. Per the germline V gene, CDR1 is SGHRS and CDR2 is YFSETQ. Using reference TRBV5-1 and TRBJ1-1 for the parts outside the CDR3, the full variable domain is KAGVTQTPRYLIKTRGQQVTLSCSPISGHRSVSWYQQTPGQGLQFLFEYFSETQRNKGNFPGRFSGRQFSNSRSEMNVSTLELGDSALYLCASSLASYYTEAFFGQGTRLTVV.

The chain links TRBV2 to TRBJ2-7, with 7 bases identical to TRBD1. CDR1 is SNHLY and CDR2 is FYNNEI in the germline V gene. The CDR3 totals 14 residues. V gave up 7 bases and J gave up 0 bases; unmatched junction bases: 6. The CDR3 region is CASTPTGSSYEQYF. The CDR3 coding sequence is TGTGCCAGCACTCCGACAGGGAGCTCCTACGAGCAGTACTTC.

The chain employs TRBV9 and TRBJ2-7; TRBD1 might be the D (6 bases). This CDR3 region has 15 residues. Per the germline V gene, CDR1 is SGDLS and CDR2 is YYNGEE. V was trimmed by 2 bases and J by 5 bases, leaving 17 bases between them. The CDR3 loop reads CASSVQLGQPHEQYF. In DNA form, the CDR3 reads TGTGCCAGCAGCGTCCAACTCGGACAGCCCCACGAGCAGTACTTC. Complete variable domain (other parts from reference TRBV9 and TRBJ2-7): DSGVTQTPKHLITATGQRVTLRCSPRSGDLSVYWYQQSLDQGLQFLIQYYNGEERAKGNILERFSAQQFPDLHSELNLSSLELGDSALYFCASSVQLGQPHEQYFGPGTRLTVT.